This T cell receptor (beta chain) appears in the sequencing data of a study of T cells expressing NK-cell markers. The overall study: Underlying the TCR beta repertoires were sorted CD3+CD56+NKG2C+, CD3+CD56+NKG2C- and CD3+CD56-NKG2C+ T cells. Seven HCMV-seropositive donors and one seronegative donor made up the eight sequenced donors.

Study-wide points: These clonotypes additionally ranked first within the CD3+CD56-NKG2C+ fraction of several donors.

This CDR3 has 13 amino acids. CDR1 and CDR2 (germline): KGHDR, SFDVKD. Libraries used 5'RACE template switching adding universal primer site and UMIs. TCRdb re-called the 5' RACE reads and catalogs CDR3 proteins one per entry, DNA excluded. This sample's table reports more than 250,000 distinct CDR3 sequences. Of note for this clonotype: Its antigen is not identified.

Sequences were obtained from blood T cells: a sorted CD56 or NKG2C T cell subset, CD4+ or CD8+ T cells, or bulk PBMC T cells (not recorded which). This sequence originates from a man in his late teens or twenties in good health. The chain links TRBV24-1 to TRBJ2-1. The CDR3 here is CATSEAVYNEQFF.